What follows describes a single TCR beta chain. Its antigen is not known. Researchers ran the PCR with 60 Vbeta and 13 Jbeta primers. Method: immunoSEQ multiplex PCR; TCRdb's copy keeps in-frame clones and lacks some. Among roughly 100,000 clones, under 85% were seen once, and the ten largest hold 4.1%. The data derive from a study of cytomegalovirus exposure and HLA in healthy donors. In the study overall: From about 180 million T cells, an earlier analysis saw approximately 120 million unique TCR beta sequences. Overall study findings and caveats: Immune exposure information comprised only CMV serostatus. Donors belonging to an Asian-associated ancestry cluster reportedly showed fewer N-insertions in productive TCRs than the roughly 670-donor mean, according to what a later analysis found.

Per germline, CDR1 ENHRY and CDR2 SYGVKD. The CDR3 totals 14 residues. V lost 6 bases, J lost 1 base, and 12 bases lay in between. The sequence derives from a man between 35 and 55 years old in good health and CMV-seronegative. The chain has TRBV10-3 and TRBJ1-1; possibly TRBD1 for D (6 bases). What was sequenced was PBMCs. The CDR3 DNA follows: TGTGCCATCAGCGTACAGGGAACGAACACTGAAGCTTTCTTT. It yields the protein CAISVQGTNTEAFF.